This paragraph reports one TCR beta chain. This sample is drawn from a study of T cells in Graves' hyperthyroidism and ophthalmopathy. Graves' hyperthyroidism showing no ophthalmopathy progression within 18 months was considered stable. Exclusions: uncontrolled infection, other autoimmune disease, pregnancy, lactation. Trimming at V came to 5 bases and at J to 5 bases, leaving 18 bases not matched to a gene. The germline V gene encodes CDR1 SEHNR and CDR2 FQNEAQ (reference sequence). This CDR3 region has 18 residues. Amplified TCR beta CDR3 regions came from RNA transcripts. RT-PCR in the first round (using the HTBI primer set) targeted the TCR CDR3. TCRdb reanalysed the multiplex PCR reads using MiXCR and keeps one entry per CDR3 protein. The data hold about 740,000 distinct CDR3 sequences, with 14% observed a single time.

The receptor was isolated from a young woman with Graves' hyperthyroidism. The specimen sequenced was blood. This chain connects TRBV7-9 to TRBJ2-1, with TRBD2 matching over 7 bases. As DNA, the CDR3 is TGTGCCAGCAGCCCCCCACGGGACTACCTCCAACCCAACAATGAGCAGTTCTTC. The encoded protein is CASSPPRDYLQPNNEQFF. The full variable domain, in which reference TRBV7-9 and TRBJ2-1 provide the parts outside the CDR3, is DTGVSQNPRHKITKRGQNVTFRCDPISEHNRLYWYRQTLGQGPEFLTYFQNEAQLEKSRLLSDRFSAERPKGSFSTLEIQRTEQGDSAMYLCASSPPRDYLQPNNEQFFGPGTRLTVL.